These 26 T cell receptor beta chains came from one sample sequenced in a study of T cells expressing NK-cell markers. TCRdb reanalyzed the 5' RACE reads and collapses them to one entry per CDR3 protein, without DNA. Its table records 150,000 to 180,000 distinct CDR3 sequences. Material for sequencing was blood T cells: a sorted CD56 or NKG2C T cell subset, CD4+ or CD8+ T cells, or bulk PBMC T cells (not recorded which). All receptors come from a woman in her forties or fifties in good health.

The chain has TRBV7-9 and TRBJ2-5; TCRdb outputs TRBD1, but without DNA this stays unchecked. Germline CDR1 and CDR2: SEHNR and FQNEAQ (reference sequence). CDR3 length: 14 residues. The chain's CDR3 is CASSITRAAETQYF.

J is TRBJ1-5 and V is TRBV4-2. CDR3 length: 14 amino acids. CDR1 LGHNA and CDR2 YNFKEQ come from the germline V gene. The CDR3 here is CASRGNKFSEPQHF.

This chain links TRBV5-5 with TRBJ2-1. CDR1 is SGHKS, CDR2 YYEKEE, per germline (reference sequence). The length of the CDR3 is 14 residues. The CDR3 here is CATQLGTNYNEQFF.

The CDR3 loop reads CASSFPGVGNEQFF. This chain uses TRBV27 with TRBJ2-1; TCRdb gives TRBD1 as the D gene, but with no DNA this cannot be confirmed. CDR3 size: 14 residues. Per germline, CDR1 MNHEY and CDR2 SMNVEV (reference sequence).

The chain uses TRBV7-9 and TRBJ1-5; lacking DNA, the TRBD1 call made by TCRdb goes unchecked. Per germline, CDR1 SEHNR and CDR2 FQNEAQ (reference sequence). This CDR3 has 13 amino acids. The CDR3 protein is CASSPTGIQPQHF. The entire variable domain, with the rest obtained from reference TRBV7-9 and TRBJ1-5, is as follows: DTGVSQNPRHKITKRGQNVTFRCDPISEHNRLYWYRQTLGQGPEFLTYFQNEAQLEKSRLLSDRFSAERPKGSFSTLEIQRTEQGDSAMYLCASSPTGIQPQHFGDGTRLSIL.

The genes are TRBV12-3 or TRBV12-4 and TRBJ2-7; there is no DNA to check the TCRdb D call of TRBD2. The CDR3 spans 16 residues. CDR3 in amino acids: CASSTTGTSGRYEQYF.

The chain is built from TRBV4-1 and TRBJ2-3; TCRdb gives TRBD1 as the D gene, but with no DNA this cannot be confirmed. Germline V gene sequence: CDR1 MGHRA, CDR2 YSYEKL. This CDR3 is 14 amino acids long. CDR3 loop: CASSQEGGADTQYF.

The CDR3: CASSYYAGYEQFF. The chain links TRBV6-5 to TRBJ2-1; TCRdb's D call of TRBD2 is untestable without DNA. Germline CDR1 reads MNHEY; CDR2 reads SVGAGI. The length of the CDR3 is 13 residues.

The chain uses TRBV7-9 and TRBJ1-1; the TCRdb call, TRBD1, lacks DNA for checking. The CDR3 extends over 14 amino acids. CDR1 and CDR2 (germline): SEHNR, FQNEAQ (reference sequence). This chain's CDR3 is CASSSQGAGTEAFF. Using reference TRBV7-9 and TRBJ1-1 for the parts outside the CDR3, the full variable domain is DTGVSQNPRHKITKRGQNVTFRCDPISEHNRLYWYRQTLGQGPEFLTYFQNEAQLEKSRLLSDRFSAERPKGSFSTLEIQRTEQGDSAMYLCASSSQGAGTEAFFGQGTRLTVV.

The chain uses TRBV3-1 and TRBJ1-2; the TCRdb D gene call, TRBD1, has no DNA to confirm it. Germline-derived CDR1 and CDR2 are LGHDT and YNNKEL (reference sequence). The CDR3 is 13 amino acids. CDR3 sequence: CASSQTGDQAYTF.

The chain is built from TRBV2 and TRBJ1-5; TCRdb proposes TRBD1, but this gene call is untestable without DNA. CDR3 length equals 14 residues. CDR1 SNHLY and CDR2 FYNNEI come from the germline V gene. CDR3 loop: CASSQDRGSQPQHF.

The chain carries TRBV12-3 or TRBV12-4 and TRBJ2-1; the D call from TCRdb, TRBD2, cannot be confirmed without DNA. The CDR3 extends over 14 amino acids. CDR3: CASSPIGNMNEQFF.

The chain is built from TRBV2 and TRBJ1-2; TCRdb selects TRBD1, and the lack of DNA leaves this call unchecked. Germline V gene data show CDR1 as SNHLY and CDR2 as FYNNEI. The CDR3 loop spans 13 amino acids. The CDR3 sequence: CASTETGVYGYTF.

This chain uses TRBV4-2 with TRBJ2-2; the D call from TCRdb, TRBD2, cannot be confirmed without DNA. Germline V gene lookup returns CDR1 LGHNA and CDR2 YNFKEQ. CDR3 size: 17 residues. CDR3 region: CASSNHGTSGDTGELFF.

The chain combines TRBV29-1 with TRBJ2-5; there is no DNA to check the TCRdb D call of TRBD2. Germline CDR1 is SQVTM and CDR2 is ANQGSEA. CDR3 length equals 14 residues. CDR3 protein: CSADDGTRRETQYF.

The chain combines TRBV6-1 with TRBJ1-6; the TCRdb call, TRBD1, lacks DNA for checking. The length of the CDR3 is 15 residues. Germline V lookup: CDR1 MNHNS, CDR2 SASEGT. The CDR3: CASSEADRGNSPLHF.

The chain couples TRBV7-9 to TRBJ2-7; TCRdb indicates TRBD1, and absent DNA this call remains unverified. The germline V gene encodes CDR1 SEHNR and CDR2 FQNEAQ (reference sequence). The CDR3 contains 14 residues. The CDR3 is CASSSRDKSYEQYF.

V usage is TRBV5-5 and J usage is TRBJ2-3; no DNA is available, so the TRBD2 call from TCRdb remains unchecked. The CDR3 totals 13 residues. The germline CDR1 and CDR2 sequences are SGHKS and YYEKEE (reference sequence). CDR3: CASSLWEADTQYF.

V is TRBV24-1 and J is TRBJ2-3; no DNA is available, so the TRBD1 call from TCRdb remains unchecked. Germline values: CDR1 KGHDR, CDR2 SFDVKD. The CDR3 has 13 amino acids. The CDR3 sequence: CASRQGGTDTQYF.

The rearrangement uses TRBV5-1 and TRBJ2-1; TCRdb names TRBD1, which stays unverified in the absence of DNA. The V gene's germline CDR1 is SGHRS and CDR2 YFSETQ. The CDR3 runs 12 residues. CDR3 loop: CASRGDHNEQFF.

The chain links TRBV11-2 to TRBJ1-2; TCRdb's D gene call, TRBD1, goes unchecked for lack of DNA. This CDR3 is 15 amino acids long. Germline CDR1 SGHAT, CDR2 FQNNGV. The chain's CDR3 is CASSSRDRESNGYTF.

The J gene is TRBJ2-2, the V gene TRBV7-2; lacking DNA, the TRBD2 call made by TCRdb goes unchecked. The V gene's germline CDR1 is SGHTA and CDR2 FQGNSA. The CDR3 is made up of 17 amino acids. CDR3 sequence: CASSSSGTSGTGGELFF.

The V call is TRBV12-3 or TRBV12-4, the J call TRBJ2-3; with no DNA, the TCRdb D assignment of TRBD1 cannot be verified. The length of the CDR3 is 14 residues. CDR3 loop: CASSLDTVTDTQYF.

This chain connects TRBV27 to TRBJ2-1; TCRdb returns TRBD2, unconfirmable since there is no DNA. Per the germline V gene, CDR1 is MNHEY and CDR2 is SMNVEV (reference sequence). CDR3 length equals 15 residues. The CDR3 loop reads CASSLASGRASEQFF.

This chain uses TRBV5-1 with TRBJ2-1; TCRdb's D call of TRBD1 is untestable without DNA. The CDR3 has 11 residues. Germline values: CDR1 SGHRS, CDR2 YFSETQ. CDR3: CASSDGQGPFF. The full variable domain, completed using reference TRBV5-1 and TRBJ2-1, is KAGVTQTPRYLIKTRGQQVTLSCSPISGHRSVSWYQQTPGQGLQFLFEYFSETQRNKGNFPGRFSGRQFSNSRSEMNVSTLELGDSALYLCASSDGQGPFFGPGTRLTVL.

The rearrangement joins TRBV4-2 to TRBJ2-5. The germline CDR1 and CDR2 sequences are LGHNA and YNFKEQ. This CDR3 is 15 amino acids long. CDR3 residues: CASSQYFRIGETQYF.